Below are 26 T cell receptor beta chains sequenced from a single sample in a study of blood T cells in healthy people across ages. Primers used in a second PCR of roughly 7 to 12 cycles were a sample-barcoded 5' primer and a J-beta primer mix. One entry per CDR3 protein, called by TCRdb with MiXCR from the 5' RACE reads. Among 800,000 to 950,000 distinct CDR3 sequences listed, under 40% were seen once. What was sequenced was blood. These receptors originate from a man aged 18 to 29 in good health.

This chain connects TRBV7-3 to TRBJ2-7; D assignment may be TRBD1 or TRBD2 (5 bases each). CDR1 is SGHTA, CDR2 FQGTGA, per germline. Trimming took off 5 bases at V and 7 bases at J, with 30 bases between the two ends. The CDR3 has 18 amino acids. Here the CDR3 reads CASSQNDYGTATYNEQYF. CDR3 DNA: TGTGCCAGCAGCCAGAACGATTACGGGACCGCGACCTACAATGAGCAGTACTTC.

The chain employs TRBV12-3 or TRBV12-4 and TRBJ2-7; 8 bases match TRBD1. The V gene end was trimmed by 6 bases and the J gene end by 7 bases; junction bases not matched to a gene: 8. The CDR3 totals 13 residues. CDR3: CASSATGVQEQYF. Here the CDR3 DNA reads TGTGCCAGCAGCGCGACAGGGGTACAAGAGCAGTACTTC.

This sequence joins TRBV5-6 and TRBJ2-3; perhaps TRBD2 as D (6 bases). Trimming shortened V by 1 base and J by 3 bases, and 15 bases separated the two germline ends. Germline lookup yields CDR1 SGHDT and CDR2 YYEEEE. The CDR3 extends over 16 amino acids. This CDR3 reads CASSLPPLRGTDTQYF. CDR3 nucleotides: TGTGCCAGCAGCTTGCCCCCGTTGCGGGGAACAGATACGCAGTATTTT.

The chain carries TRBV10-3 and TRBJ2-3; D gene unclear. CDR3 length: 16 residues. Germline-derived CDR1 and CDR2 are ENHRY and SYGVKD. V was cut by 5 bases and J by 4 bases, with 19 bases left in between. The CDR3: CAISRIQDPPADTQYF. DNA of the CDR3: TGTGCCATCAGTCGAATTCAGGATCCACCCGCAGATACGCAGTATTTT.

The CDR3 nucleotides read TGCAGTGCTAGGGCCACAGGGGTCCCCCAGTTCTTC. It translates to CSARATGVPQFF. V usage is TRBV20-1 and J usage is TRBJ2-1, with 7 positions matching TRBD1. Unmatched junction bases numbered 9, after V lost 3 bases and J lost 13 bases. CDR1 and CDR2 from the germline V gene are DFQATT and SNEGSKA (reference sequence). The CDR3 loop spans 12 amino acids.

This clonotype has more than one count but fewer than ten. The chain recombines TRBV2 with TRBJ1-2, with D perhaps matching TRBD1 (5 bases). CDR3 length: 14 residues. V gave up 3 bases and J gave up 6 bases, with 14 bases separating them. Germline CDR1 SNHLY, CDR2 FYNNEI. The CDR3, as DNA: TGTGCCAGCAGTGATCGCCGGCAGGGAAATGGCTACACCTTC. Translation: CASSDRRQGNGYTF.

This clonotype was counted at least ten times. This chain connects TRBV4-3 to TRBJ1-2; 9 bases line up with TRBD1. Losses at the gene ends were 1 base for V and 8 bases for J; bases not matched to a gene: 11. Looked up from germline, CDR1 is LGHNA and CDR2 is YSLEER. The CDR3 spans 16 residues. CDR3 amino acids: CASSQAVGTGQGGYTF. CDR3 DNA: TGCGCCAGCAGCCAAGCGGTTGGGACAGGGCAAGGAGGCTACACCTTC.

This clonotype was detected many times. CDR3 DNA sequence: TGTGCCAGCAGTTTGGACGGCAGAGATTGGGGCTACACCTTC. It codes for CASSLDGRDWGYTF. This chain connects TRBV12-3 or TRBV12-4 to TRBJ1-2; the D is unclear. This CDR3 has 14 residues. V was shortened by 3 bases and J by 8 bases, with 16 bases between the two germline ends.

As regards this clonotype: An end of the junction does not agree with germline; a read error may underlie this. This chain joins TRBV4-1 and TRBJ2-1; 10 positions agree with TRBD1. This CDR3 has 17 amino acids. The V gene's germline CDR1 is MGHRA and CDR2 YSYEKL. The CDR3 here is CTSSQDPGQGVYNEQFF. CDR3 sequence (DNA): TGCACCAGCAGCCAAGACCCCGGACAGGGGGTCTACAATGAGCAGTTCTTC.

This clonotype was counted between two and nine times. This chain links TRBV7-9 with TRBJ1-1, with D maybe TRBD1 (6 bases). CDR1 is SEHNR, CDR2 FQNEAQ, per germline (reference sequence). The CDR3 is 14 residues long. Trimming removed 5 bases from V and 4 bases from J, with 14 bases in between. CDR3 region: CASSPGARSTEAFF. CDR3 nucleotide sequence: TGTGCCAGCAGCCCGGGGGCAAGGAGCACTGAAGCTTTCTTT.

The chain links TRBV14 to TRBJ1-2, with TRBD1 matching over 9 bases. Germline V gene lookup returns CDR1 SGHDN and CDR2 FVKESK. V gave up 5 bases and J gave up 7 bases; unmatched junction bases: 8. The CDR3 totals 14 residues. In DNA, the CDR3 is TGTGCCAGCAGCATTAATGTGGACAGGGGTGGCTACACCTTC. This translates into CASSINVDRGGYTF.

On this clonotype itself: A read error may produce the germline difference seen at one junction end. The rearrangement uses TRBV4-1 and TRBJ2-1; 15 bases are shared with TRBD2. The CDR3 is made up of 17 amino acids. Looked up from germline, CDR1 is MGHRA and CDR2 is YSYEKL. As DNA, the CDR3 is TGCGCCAGCAGCCCGGCCTGGACTAGCGGGGGGGACAATGGGCAGTTCTTC. Its translation is CASSPAWTSGGDNGQFF.

The chain employs TRBV7-7 and TRBJ2-7; D is uncertain. CDR1 SSHAT and CDR2 FNYEAQ come from the germline V gene (reference sequence). CDR3 length equals 13 residues. CDR3 region: CVSSPLPLYEQYF. The CDR3 DNA sequence: TGTGTTAGCAGCCCTCTACCCCTCTACGAGCAGTACTTC.

DNA of the CDR3: TGTGCCAGCAGCGTAGTGATCGGGGTACAGAACACCGGGGAGCTGTTTTTT. Translation: CASSVVIGVQNTGELFF. J is TRBJ2-2 and V is TRBV9; possibly TRBD2 for D (5 bases). The germline V gene encodes CDR1 SGDLS and CDR2 YYNGEE. This CDR3 spans 17 amino acids. Trimming removed 0 bases at V and 1 base at J, with 13 bases between. Full variable domain (missing parts from reference TRBV9 and TRBJ2-2): DSGVTQTPKHLITATGQRVTLRCSPRSGDLSVYWYQQSLDQGLQFLIQYYNGEERAKGNILERFSAQQFPDLHSELNLSSLELGDSALYFCASSVVIGVQNTGELFFGEGSRLTVL.

This chain joins TRBV20-1 and TRBJ1-4; weak D call: TRBD1 (5 bases). Germline values: CDR1 DFQATT, CDR2 SNEGSKA (reference sequence). The CDR3 contains 13 residues. V dropped 3 bases and J dropped 3 bases, with 8 bases sitting between them. The CDR3 protein is CSASGAANEKLFF. DNA of the CDR3: TGCAGTGCTAGTGGGGCAGCTAATGAAAAACTGTTTTTT.

This clonotype was detected only a few times. The V gene is TRBV12-3 or TRBV12-4, the J gene TRBJ2-1; weak D call: TRBD2 (5 bases). Trimming pared 5 bases from V and 12 bases from J, leaving 11 bases between. The length of the CDR3 is 11 residues. CDR3 amino acids: CASSPRGMQFF. CDR3 in DNA: TGTGCCAGCAGTCCCCGAGGGATGCAGTTCTTC.

This chain connects TRBV5-6 to TRBJ2-1, with 8 bases identical to TRBD2. Germline V CDR1 and CDR2: SGHDT, YYEEEE. The CDR3 extends over 14 amino acids. Germline trimming cut 2 bases from V and 7 bases from J; bases unmatched to any gene: 5. The DNA for the CDR3 is TGTGCCAGCAGCTTCGGGGGGGCCCTGAATGAGCAGTTCTTC. It translates to CASSFGGALNEQFF.

J is TRBJ1-5 and V is TRBV12-3 or TRBV12-4; D remains unclear. This CDR3 has 14 residues. The V end lost 6 bases, the J end lost 9 bases, and 18 bases lay between the germline ends. CDR3 sequence: CASRVQGIDRPQHF. In DNA form, the CDR3 reads TGTGCCAGCAGGGTACAAGGGATTGATCGGCCCCAGCATTTT.

Worth noting for this clonotype: This may arise from a read error, as a much more abundant clone is one base away. The V and J genes are TRBV6-6 and TRBJ1-2; 8 bases match TRBD1. Germline V gene lookup returns CDR1 MNHNY and CDR2 SVGAGI (reference sequence). This CDR3 has 13 residues. V lost 2 bases, J lost 8 bases, and 4 bases stayed unmatched. The CDR3 DNA is TGTGCCAGCAGTTACATACAGGGGGGAGGCTACACCTTC. Translation gives CASSYIQGGGYTF.

V and J are TRBV7-2 and TRBJ1-2, with 7 positions matching TRBD1. J gave up 8 bases and V 10 bases, and 7 bases lay outside the gene matches. This CDR3 contains 11 residues. Germline loops: CDR1 SGHTA, CDR2 FQGNSA. CDR3 in DNA: TGTGCCACCGACAGGGCTGGAGGCTACACCTTC. Residues: CATDRAGGYTF.

The chain recombines TRBV3-1 with TRBJ1-1, with D unresolved. Trimming cost V 4 bases and J 1 base, with 25 bases left between them. CDR3 length: 19 residues. Per germline, CDR1 LGHDT and CDR2 YNNKEL (reference sequence). The CDR3 nucleotides read TGTGCCAGCAGCCTCTTCTCCCTCGTAACCGGAACAGCGAACACTGAAGCTTTCTTT. Its translation is CASSLFSLVTGTANTEAFF.

This clonotype was observed at least ten times. J is TRBJ2-5 and V is TRBV20-1, with 8 bases identical to TRBD1. V trimming: 4 bases; J trimming: 6 bases; junction bases outside the gene matches: 4. The CDR3 consists of 12 residues. Germline V gene lookup returns CDR1 DFQATT and CDR2 SNEGSKA (reference sequence). CDR3 nucleotide sequence: TGCAGTGCTACTAGACAGGGGCAGACCCAGTACTTC. This translates into CSATRQGQTQYF.

The chain recombines TRBV29-1 with TRBJ1-5, with D maybe TRBD1 (6 bases). CDR1 and CDR2 from the germline V gene are SQVTM and ANQGSEA. The ends were cut back, 6 bases at V and 5 bases at J, with 14 bases in the middle. CDR3 size: 13 residues. CDR3 sequence reads: CSVLQGEDQPQHF. The CDR3 DNA sequence: TGCAGCGTGCTACAGGGTGAGGATCAGCCCCAGCATTTT.

The sample holds many counts of this clonotype. This rearrangement joins TRBV12-3 or TRBV12-4 to TRBJ2-3; TRBD2 matches at 10 bases. This CDR3 is 15 amino acids long. Trimming cost V 5 bases and J 2 bases; bases outside gene matches: 4. The CDR3 region has the DNA TGTGCCAGCAGTCCACTAGCGGGGTTCACAGATACGCAGTATTTT. Its protein product is CASSPLAGFTDTQYF.

The chain couples TRBV5-1 to TRBJ1-1; no clear D gene. The CDR3 has 15 amino acids. Trimming cost V 3 bases and J 4 bases, with 16 bases left between them. The V gene's germline CDR1 is SGHRS and CDR2 YFSETQ. The CDR3 is CASSSDREMPTEAFF. For the CDR3, the DNA is TGCGCCAGCAGCTCAGACCGGGAGATGCCCACTGAAGCTTTCTTT. Together with reference TRBV5-1 and TRBJ1-1, the CDR3 gives the full variable domain: KAGVTQTPRYLIKTRGQQVTLSCSPISGHRSVSWYQQTPGQGLQFLFEYFSETQRNKGNFPGRFSGRQFSNSRSEMNVSTLELGDSALYLCASSSDREMPTEAFFGQGTRLTVV.

The rearrangement uses TRBV4-1 and TRBJ2-5; D ambiguous. This CDR3 has 14 amino acids. CDR1 and CDR2 (germline): MGHRA, YSYEKL. The V end lost 4 bases, the J end lost 11 bases, and 20 bases lay between the germline ends. The CDR3 sequence: CASSRQPDFNEQYF. The DNA of the CDR3 is TGCGCCAGCAGCCGTCAACCAGATTTCAATGAGCAGTACTTC.